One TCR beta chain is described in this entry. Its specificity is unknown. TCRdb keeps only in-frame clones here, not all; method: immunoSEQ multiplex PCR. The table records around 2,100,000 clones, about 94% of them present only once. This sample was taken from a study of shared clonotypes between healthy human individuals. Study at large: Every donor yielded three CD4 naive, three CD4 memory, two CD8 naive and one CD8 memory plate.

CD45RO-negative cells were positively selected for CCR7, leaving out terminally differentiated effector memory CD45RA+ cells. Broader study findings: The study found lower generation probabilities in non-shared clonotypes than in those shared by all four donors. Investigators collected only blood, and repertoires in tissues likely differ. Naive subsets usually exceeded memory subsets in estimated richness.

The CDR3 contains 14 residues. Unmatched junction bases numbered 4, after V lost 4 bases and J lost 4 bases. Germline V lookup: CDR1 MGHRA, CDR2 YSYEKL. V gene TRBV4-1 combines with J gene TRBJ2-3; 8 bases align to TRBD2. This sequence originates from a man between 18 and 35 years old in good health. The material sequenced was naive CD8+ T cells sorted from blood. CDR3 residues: CASSLRTSPDTQYF. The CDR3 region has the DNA TGCGCCAGCAGCCTTCGGACTAGCCCAGATACGCAGTATTTT.